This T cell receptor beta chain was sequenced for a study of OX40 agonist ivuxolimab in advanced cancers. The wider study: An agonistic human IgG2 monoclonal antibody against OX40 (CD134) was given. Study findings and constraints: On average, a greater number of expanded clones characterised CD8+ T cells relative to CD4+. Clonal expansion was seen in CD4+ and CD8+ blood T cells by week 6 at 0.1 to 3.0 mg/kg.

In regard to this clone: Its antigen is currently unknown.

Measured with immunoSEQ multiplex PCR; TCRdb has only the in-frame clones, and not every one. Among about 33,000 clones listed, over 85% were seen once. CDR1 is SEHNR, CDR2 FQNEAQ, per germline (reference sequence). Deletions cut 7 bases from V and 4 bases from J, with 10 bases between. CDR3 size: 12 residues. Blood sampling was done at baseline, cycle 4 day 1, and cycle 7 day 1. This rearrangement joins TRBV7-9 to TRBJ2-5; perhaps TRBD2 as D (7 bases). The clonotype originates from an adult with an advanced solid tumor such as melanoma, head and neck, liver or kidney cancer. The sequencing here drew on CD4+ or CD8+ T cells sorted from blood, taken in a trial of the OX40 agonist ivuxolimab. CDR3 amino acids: CASTRGAETQYF. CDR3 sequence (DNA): TGTGCCAGCACCCGGGGGGCAGAGACCCAGTACTTC.